The rows below give T cell receptor beta chains drawn from one sample of a study of blood T cell repertoires in COVID-19. Assay: immunoSEQ multiplex PCR; the TCRdb copy retains only in-frame clones and omits some. The data show about 230,000 clones, around 88% seen once. Specimen: peripheral blood. The receptors derive from a man older than 75 with acute or convalescent COVID-19. Both conserved end residues are part of each CDR3. The order of the fields is J gene, clone size, V gene, CDR3 protein. Clone size, where shown, is once, few, many, or a class for clones that have expanded.

J gene: TRBJ2-1; clone size: NA; V gene: TRBV5-4; CDR3 protein: CALGLDAYNEQFF
J gene: TRBJ1-6; clone size: few; V gene: TRBV3-1/TRBV3-2; CDR3 protein: CASSLRTGHNSPLHF
J gene: TRBJ2-4; clone size: NA; V gene: TRBV3-1/TRBV3-2; CDR3 protein: CASSQNPGTINIQYF
J gene: TRBJ1-1; clone size: NA; V gene: TRBV6-6; CDR3 protein: CASSPKVPGQGWNTEAFF
J gene: TRBJ1-1; clone size: NA; V gene: TRBV30; CDR3 protein: CAWSADSYTEAFF
J gene: TRBJ1-5; clone size: NA; V gene: TRBV30; CDR3 protein: CAWSTPAVPVNQPQHF
J gene: TRBJ2-5; clone size: few; V gene: TRBV5-1; CDR3 protein: CASRQSGTVETQYF
J gene: TRBJ1-6; clone size: NA; V gene: TRBV3-1/TRBV3-2; CDR3 protein: CASSQATGMGSPLHF
J gene: TRBJ2-7; clone size: NA; V gene: TRBV5-1; CDR3 protein: CASSPRTGGYEQYF
J gene: TRBJ2-1; clone size: NA; V gene: TRBV5-1; CDR3 protein: CASSEVAPYNEQFF
J gene: TRBJ1-3; clone size: NA; V gene: TRBV2; CDR3 protein: CASSVNIPGNTIYF
J gene: TRBJ2-2; clone size: once; V gene: TRBV27; CDR3 protein: CASSHGTSGSGELFF
J gene: TRBJ2-1; clone size: NA; V gene: TRBV11-2; CDR3 protein: CASSAGQGGYNEQFF
J gene: TRBJ2-5; clone size: NA; V gene: TRBV18; CDR3 protein: CASSPLQQETQYF
J gene: TRBJ2-2; clone size: few; V gene: TRBV9; CDR3 protein: CASRGQVNTGELFF
J gene: TRBJ1-5; clone size: NA; V gene: TRBV4-2; CDR3 protein: CASSHSRGRDQPQHF
J gene: TRBJ2-7; clone size: NA; V gene: TRBV7-2; CDR3 protein: CASSLVLRVEQYF
J gene: TRBJ1-3; clone size: NA; V gene: TRBV30; CDR3 protein: CAWSVVLSSGNTIYF
J gene: TRBJ2-2; clone size: NA; V gene: TRBV7-6; CDR3 protein: CASSVTSGTNTGELFF
J gene: TRBJ2-5; clone size: NA; V gene: TRBV24-1; CDR3 protein: CATSDAGETRETQYF
J gene: TRBJ2-5; clone size: NA; V gene: TRBV12-3/TRBV12-4; CDR3 protein: CASSLGGSGTQYF
J gene: TRBJ1-1; clone size: NA; V gene: TRBV11-1; CDR3 protein: CASSSTGGRSEAFF
J gene: TRBJ2-3; clone size: NA; V gene: TRBV30; CDR3 protein: CAWSPASGGFSTDTQYF
J gene: TRBJ1-5; clone size: NA; V gene: TRBV18; CDR3 protein: CASSPTGDHRQPQHF
J gene: TRBJ2-5; clone size: NA; V gene: TRBV6-2/TRBV6-3; CDR3 protein: CASSRTGGETQYF
J gene: TRBJ2-2; clone size: NA; V gene: TRBV11-2; CDR3 protein: CASSLQGTSVPGELFF
J gene: TRBJ2-1; clone size: NA; V gene: TRBV28; CDR3 protein: CASSPSYNEQFF
J gene: TRBJ2-5; clone size: NA; V gene: TRBV7-9; CDR3 protein: CASSLGTGRQETQYF
J gene: TRBJ1-4; clone size: NA; V gene: TRBV18; CDR3 protein: CASSPKGQGNEKLFF
J gene: TRBJ2-3; clone size: NA; V gene: TRBV15; CDR3 protein: CATSRDPNQGTDTQYF
J gene: TRBJ2-2; clone size: few; V gene: TRBV4-1; CDR3 protein: CASSQGQFNTGELFF
J gene: TRBJ2-7; clone size: NA; V gene: TRBV11-2; CDR3 protein: CASSSSGLAGGPSYEQYF
J gene: TRBJ2-2; clone size: NA; V gene: TRBV6-5; CDR3 protein: CASSPTRVVPGELFF
J gene: TRBJ2-1; clone size: NA; V gene: TRBV6-1; CDR3 protein: CASSARLAGGSSYNEQFF
J gene: TRBJ2-6; clone size: NA; V gene: TRBV19; CDR3 protein: CASSMGRLSGANVLTF
J gene: TRBJ2-3; clone size: NA; V gene: TRBV7-3; CDR3 protein: CASSKGVANTQYF
J gene: TRBJ1-2; clone size: NA; V gene: TRBV11-2; CDR3 protein: CASSLGGTVNYGYTF
J gene: TRBJ2-7; clone size: NA; V gene: TRBV24-1; CDR3 protein: CATGTVYEQYF
J gene: TRBJ2-5; clone size: NA; V gene: TRBV28; CDR3 protein: CASRPGADSGETQYF
J gene: TRBJ2-7; clone size: NA; V gene: TRBV27; CDR3 protein: CASSWTGQGYEQYF
J gene: TRBJ1-2; clone size: NA; V gene: TRBV5-5; CDR3 protein: CASSLDQAYYGYTF
J gene: TRBJ1-6; clone size: NA; V gene: TRBV19; CDR3 protein: CASSPVTGASSYNSPLHF
J gene: TRBJ2-7; clone size: once; V gene: TRBV27; CDR3 protein: CASSLSLGSGSSYEQYF
J gene: TRBJ2-5; clone size: NA; V gene: TRBV7-6; CDR3 protein: CASSLVASGGQTQYF
J gene: TRBJ1-1; clone size: NA; V gene: TRBV3-1/TRBV3-2; CDR3 protein: CASSQAPGTVMNTEAFF
J gene: TRBJ2-7; clone size: NA; V gene: TRBV10-2; CDR3 protein: CASRGGLIRDEQYF